The clone carrying this T cell receptor (beta chain) was counted between two and nine times. The sample comes from a study of blood T cell repertoires in COVID-19. Study in general: There were acute and convalescent COVID-19 samples, and they came from the United States, Italy and Spain. T cells, B-cell-depleted T cells, or PBMCs supplied cDNA or gDNA.

The V segment lost 3 bases and the J segment 3 bases; nucleotides outside the gene matches: 2. CDR1 is SGHRS, CDR2 YFSETQ, per germline. This CDR3 has 15 amino acids. The authors' processing: Reference gene primer amplification in the assay estimated nucleated cell counts. The assay was immunoSEQ multiplex PCR, and TCRdb's table has in-frame clones only and misses some. The D gene and trimming were derived from the DNA, and the V and J assignments and clone size from that table. Among under 200,000 clones, about three quarters were seen once, and the ten largest hold around 2.7%. This clonotype was obtained from a man aged 65 to 79 with acute or convalescent COVID-19. The sequenced material came from peripheral blood. The chain couples TRBV5-1 to TRBJ2-7; the match to TRBD2 covers 14 bases. The CDR3 DNA is TGCGCCAGCAGCTGGGGGACTAGCGGGAGCTACGAGCAGTACTTC. Translation: CASSWGTSGSYEQYF.